This T cell receptor beta chain originates from a study of identical twins. Study-wide findings and caveats: Potential partial confounding of zero-insertion analyses by invariant MAIT and iNKT cells was noted.

CDR1 and CDR2 from the germline V gene are MNHEY and SMNVEV (reference sequence). This CDR3 is 15 amino acids long. Trimming left V 2 bases short and J 6 bases short, with 17 bases between. Comment on this clonotype: Its antigen remains unknown.

Template switching supplied a universal primer site; unique molecular identifiers were carried on the cDNA. TCRdb reprocessed the 5' RACE reads with MiXCR, giving one entry per CDR3 protein. This sample has under 300,000 distinct CDR3 sequences, with over 9.5% found just once. These data are also associated with another study on yellow fever vaccine responses in identical twins. This second study notes: Twins' vaccine T cell responses reportedly seemed partly convergent and partly personalized.

Sample: memory (CD45RO+) T cells sorted from blood. V is TRBV27 and J is TRBJ2-7; weak D call: TRBD1 (6 bases). The TCR comes from a woman under 30 in good health. CDR3 nucleotides: TGTGCCAGCAGTTTAGGTAAAGGGGGTATGTTCGAGCAGTACTTC. Protein product: CASSLGKGGMFEQYF.